This TCR beta chain was captured by sequencing in a study of T cells in localized non-small cell lung cancer. Study-level results: Sequencing was limited to one tumor region, leaving the possibility of heterogeneity open. Median detection of top 100 tumor clones in adjacent lung was over 45 clones. A higher density of T cells in blood coincided with extended overall survival. The study found T cell clonality highest in uninvolved adjacent lung, above tumor.

Profiled with immunoSEQ multiplex PCR; TCRdb holds only in-frame clones, not every one. The data hold around 91,000 clones, with 87% observed a single time. CDR3 size: 17 residues. CDR1 and CDR2 from the germline V gene are SGHVS and FNYEAQ. The V gene end was trimmed by 7 bases and the J gene end by 4 bases; junction bases not matched to a gene: 17. On this clone itself: As yet, its antigen is unknown.

The chain links TRBV7-6 to TRBJ1-1, with TRBD1 identical over 8 bases. Sample: peripheral blood, taken before any cancer treatment. The clonotype was recovered from a man aged 40 to 70 with stage I squamous cell lung carcinoma. CDR3 residues: CASTLTGGRFVGTEAFF. CDR3 nucleotides: TGTGCCAGCACTCTAACAGGGGGTCGTTTCGTAGGCACTGAAGCTTTCTTT. Together with reference TRBV7-6 and TRBJ1-1, the CDR3 gives the full variable domain: GAGVSQSPRYKVTKRGQDVALRCDPISGHVSLYWYRQALGQGPEFLTYFNYEAQQDKSGLPNDRFSAERPEGSISTLTIQRTEQRDSAMYRCASTLTGGRFVGTEAFFGQGTRLTVV.